This T cell receptor (beta chain) was captured in a study of regulatory T cells in long-lasting Graves disease. About the research overall: Antithyroid drug intake by newly diagnosed Graves' patients had lasted under 3 months.

Time point here: newly diagnosed GD, antithyroid drugs for less than 3 months. PBMCs provided the RNA from which the TCR library was made. This clonotype has at least ten counts. According to the study, TCR beta libraries were built with iRepertoire HTBI primers and CDR3-region Arm-PCR. TCRdb itself ran the multiplex PCR reads through MiXCR, one entry per CDR3 protein. This sample has 400,000 to 500,000 distinct CDR3 sequences, with over 12% found just once. Per the germline V gene, CDR1 is SGHRS and CDR2 is YFSETQ. The CDR3 spans 19 residues. Deletions cut 1 base from V and 0 bases from J, with 23 bases between. These data were also reused for a study on T cells in Graves' hyperthyroidism and ophthalmopathy.

The V and J genes are TRBV5-1 and TRBJ2-7; D gene uncertain. The origin of this receptor is a woman aged 40 to 50 with Graves disease. The sequencing here drew on peripheral blood mononuclear cells (PBMCs), taken at new diagnosis, from a patient treated with antithyroid drugs. The CDR3 sequence is CASSLNARRALSSSYEQYF. The CDR3, as DNA: TGCGCCAGCAGCTTGAATGCCAGGCGAGCCTTAAGCAGCTCCTACGAGCAGTACTTC.